This T cell receptor beta chain was captured by sequencing in a study of blood T cell repertoires in COVID-19. The wider study: There were acute and convalescent COVID-19 samples, and they came from the United States, Italy and Spain. T cells, B-cell-depleted T cells, or PBMCs supplied cDNA or gDNA.

Authors' data handling: By means of reference gene primer amplification, nucleated cell counts were estimated. Data came from immunoSEQ multiplex PCR; TCRdb stores just in-frame clones and leaves some out. The D gene and trimming were derived from the DNA, and the V and J assignments and clone size from that table. The sample shows a few hundred thousand clones, approximately 80% of them seen only once. In germline, CDR1 is KGHSH, CDR2 LQKENI. This CDR3 region has 14 residues. On this clone itself: At one of its ends the junction is not consistent with the germline gene, which may arise from a read error.

Cohorts were assigned according to the clinical history that participants reported. The genes are TRBV18 and TRBJ1-1, with D tentatively TRBD1 (6 bases). This TCR was recovered from a man aged 25-45 years with acute COVID-19. The specimen sequenced was PBMCs or T cells enriched from blood (not recorded which). The CDR3 DNA reads TGTGCCAGCTCGCCACTGGACAGAGACACTGAAGCTTTCTTT. Amino acid sequence: CASSPLDRDTEAFF.